The 7 T cell receptor beta chains reported below all come from one sample, sequenced in a study of blood T cell repertoires in COVID-19. Profiling relied on immunoSEQ multiplex PCR, and the TCRdb table lists in-frame clones only, not all of them. The data show approximately 84,000 clones, about 70% seen once. Sequencing used peripheral blood. These receptors originate from a man aged 50 or older with active or convalescent COVID-19.

The chain carries TRBV4-3 and TRBJ2-2; D not certain. Germline V lookup: CDR1 LGHNA, CDR2 YSLEER. Trimming pared 0 bases from V and 6 bases from J, leaving 14 bases between. The CDR3 is 16 amino acids. The CDR3 region has the DNA TGCGCCAGCAGCCAAGAAGTCGAACTCCAAGCCGGGGAGCTGTTTTTT. Translating it yields CASSQEVELQAGELFF.

The rearrangement joins TRBV7-8 to TRBJ2-3; TRBD1 aligns across 9 bases. V lost 5 bases, J lost 7 bases, and 10 bases stayed unmatched. The germline CDR1 and CDR2 sequences are SGHVS and FQNEAQ. The CDR3 covers 15 residues. The CDR3 spells CASSPGDRAGNTQYF. For the CDR3, the DNA is TGTGCCAGCAGCCCCGGGGACAGGGCTGGGAATACGCAGTATTTT.

Note on this clone: At the DNA level, this CDR3 is encoded by other sequences in the same sample as well. The chain joins TRBV6-6 to TRBJ2-1; 7 bases are shared with TRBD2. The CDR3 length is 12 residues. Germline V gene data show CDR1 as MNHNY and CDR2 as SVGAGI (reference sequence). V dropped 2 bases and J dropped 10; count of bases not matched to a gene: 2. CDR3 DNA: TGTGCCAGCAGTTACAGGCGGGGGGAGCAGTTCTTC. It yields the protein CASSYRRGEQFF.

This clone occurred once. The genes are TRBV4-1 and TRBJ2-3, with TRBD1 matching 11 bases. This CDR3 is 16 amino acids long. Looked up from germline, CDR1 is MGHRA and CDR2 is YSYEKL. V lost 4 bases, J lost 4 bases, and 7 bases stayed unmatched. The CDR3 coding sequence is TGCGCCAGCAGCCCTGGACAGGGGGCGAGGGCAGATACGCAGTATTTT. Translated, it gives CASSPGQGARADTQYF.

The chain uses TRBV19 and TRBJ2-2; TRBD1 matches at 8 bases. In germline, CDR1 is LNHDA, CDR2 SQIVND (reference sequence). The CDR3 spans 15 residues. V lost 6 bases, J lost 7 bases, and 10 bases stayed unmatched. CDR3 in amino acids: CASRDRGRSGGELFF. CDR3 nucleotide sequence: TGTGCCAGTAGAGACAGGGGTAGGAGCGGCGGGGAGCTGTTTTTT.

This clone was observed a handful of times. The rearrangement uses TRBV19 and TRBJ2-7, with 7 bases fitting TRBD2. CDR1 and CDR2 from the germline V gene are LNHDA and SQIVND (reference sequence). Trimming removed 8 bases from V and 7 bases from J; junction bases left unmatched: 8. This CDR3 has 12 residues. The CDR3 is CASSRQGGEQYF. The CDR3 bases are TGTGCCAGTTCCAGGCAGGGAGGGGAGCAGTACTTC.

This clone showed up just once. The chain's CDR3 is CASSIDPGQGYQPQHF. The CDR3 DNA is TGTGCCAGTAGTATAGACCCCGGACAGGGCTATCAGCCCCAGCATTTT. This sequence joins TRBV19 and TRBJ1-5; 8 nucleotides match TRBD1. The germline V gene encodes CDR1 LNHDA and CDR2 SQIVND (reference sequence). This CDR3 spans 16 amino acids. The V gene end was trimmed by 0 bases and the J gene end by 5 bases; junction bases not matched to a gene: 6.